Described below is a single TCR beta chain sequence and its context. This sample is drawn from a study of shared T cell receptors in the human thymus. Here immunoSEQ multiplex PCR was the method, and the copy in TCRdb shows in-frame clones only, minus some. The sample consists of approximately 760,000 clones, roughly 85% of them appearing once. In germline, CDR1 is SGDLS, CDR2 YYNGEE. The CDR3 consists of 15 residues. Trimming shortened V by 1 base and J by 3 bases, and 13 bases separated the two germline ends. The same sample was also studied in work on human thymus T cells.

This TCR was sampled from a girl under three years old with a congenital heart defect. The rearrangement uses TRBV9 and TRBJ1-1, with a tentative D call TRBD1 (6 bases). The sequenced sample was thymocytes. The CDR3 nucleotides read TGTGCCAGCAGCGTAACAGGGTTGAGGGACACTGAAGCTTTCTTT. Amino acid sequence: CASSVTGLRDTEAFF.